Reported below is one T cell receptor beta chain. In the authors' workflow: Reference gene primer amplification gave nucleated cell count estimates. Here immunoSEQ multiplex PCR was the method, and the copy in TCRdb shows in-frame clones only, minus some. From that table come the V and J calls and clone size; the DNA was used to work out D and trimming. There are about 20,000 clones in the sample; roughly nine tenths occur only once, and approximately 25% lies in the top ten. This specimen belongs to a study of blood T cell repertoires in COVID-19. Study-wide background: Sites in the United States, Italy and Spain provided acute and convalescent COVID-19 samples.

There are 15 residues in the CDR3. Germline-derived CDR1 and CDR2 are MDHEN and SYDVKM. V was cut by 5 bases and J by 5 bases, with 18 bases left in between. The receptor was isolated from a human donor with active COVID-19. The donor label of this sample is uncertain. This chain joins TRBV28 and TRBJ2-5; no firm D call. Sequencing was done on a sample of peripheral blood. The CDR3 is CASSGHQAARETQYF. The CDR3, as DNA: TGTGCCAGCAGTGGCCACCAGGCTGCTCGGGAGACCCAGTACTTC.